This T cell receptor beta chain was sequenced during a study of regulatory T cells in long-lasting Graves disease (dated by TCRdb to the early 2020s). Broadly, across the study: In the newly diagnosed Graves' disease group, patients had been taking antithyroid drugs for less than 3 months. Peripheral blood TCR sequencing and RNA sequencing compared persistent Graves' disease patients with newly diagnosed Graves' disease patients. TCR sequencing covered around 13 persistent and approximately 20 newly diagnosed Graves' disease patients, about 35 samples in total. The study was registered as a clinical trial and conducted in China.

The CDR3 covers 14 residues, taking in both the cysteine and the phenylalanine. The read is trimmed to its CDR3 DNA, 42 bases read in frame from base 1. Relative to germline, V is 1 base shorter and J is 5 bases shorter, with 11 bases between their ends. Via the germline V gene (reference sequence), CDR1 is PRHDT and CDR2 FYEKMQ. The library was built by means of multiplex PCR. The sequencer listed for this sample is Illumina HiSeq 4000. CDR3 regions were amplified by Arm-PCR with iRepertoire HTBI primers to construct TCR beta libraries. Gel purification was performed on PCR products prior to sequencing. The published analysis was carried out like this. A total of fewer than 65 TRBV and some 15 TRBJ segments were identified across samples and were used for gene usage analysis of CDR3 amino acid clonotypes. COPE and FqMerger were used to merge the filtered high-quality paired reads into contigs. BLAST was used to align contigs to IMGT TRBV, TRBD and TRBJ reference genes, with CDR3 defined following IMGT. Clonotypes above 0.1% frequency were classified as highly expanded clones. Shannon entropy was used to measure repertoire diversity, and the Gini coefficient was used to measure V-J evenness. Clonotypes shared by more than one individual were considered public. In TCRdb, the public reads were trimmed at Q25 with fastp and aligned with MiXCR, with productive beta chains retained. Duplicate CDR3 protein sequences are folded into a single record with the most common DNA and genes. It is TCRdb's table, rather than the study itself, that gives the V and J calls and clone size. Here the sample has approximately 400,000 distinct CDR3 sequences; 15% occur a single time. Jointly, the top ten make up about 24% of the sample.

Interpreted using the paper, the time point label stands for: newly diagnosed GD, antithyroid drugs for less than 3 months. For both TCR sequencing and RNA sequencing, RNA was extracted from PBMCs using TRIzol. Graves' disease was diagnosed according to American Thyroid Association guidelines. Patients for the study were recruited at an endocrinology department in Xi'an, China. Each patient gave about 10 milliliters of peripheral blood, collected in an EDTA anticoagulant tube. Ficoll Paque Plus density gradient separation was used to isolate PBMCs, and no further T cell sorting was done. An Agilent 2100 Bioanalyzer and agarose gel were used to assess RNA quality, and a NanoDrop 2000 was used to measure RNA concentration. This clonotype was detected ten times or more. The antigen it binds to is not known. Per-base quality was not reported, and no clone a single base away is much larger than it. What the work shows at the level of the full study, not this receptor alone: A larger number of public clonotypes was shared among persistent patients (approximately 3,000) than among newly diagnosed patients (roughly 1,000). Persistent Graves' disease patients showed lower TCR Shannon entropy and fewer highly expanded clones than newly diagnosed patients, suggesting clonal expansion. The study examined only peripheral blood because the primary lesion, thyroid tissue, could not be accessed. TRBV28, TRBJ1-2 and TRBJ2-5 were preferentially used in persistent disease, while TRBV20-1 and TRBJ2-1 were favored in newly diagnosed disease. Sequencing and analysis were limited to the TCR beta chain. The authors acknowledged the small sample size as a limitation that may reduce accuracy.

The clonotype comes from a female donor with Graves disease. This chain joins TRBV13 to TRBJ1-2; possibly the D gene is TRBD1, per 5 matching bases. The sample here was peripheral blood mononuclear cells (PBMCs), taken at new diagnosis, from a patient treated with antithyroid drugs. The CDR3 in this case is CASSLAGLGYGYTF. The DNA sequence is given as TGTGCCAGCAGCTTAGCGGGACTGGGTTATGGCTACACCTTC.